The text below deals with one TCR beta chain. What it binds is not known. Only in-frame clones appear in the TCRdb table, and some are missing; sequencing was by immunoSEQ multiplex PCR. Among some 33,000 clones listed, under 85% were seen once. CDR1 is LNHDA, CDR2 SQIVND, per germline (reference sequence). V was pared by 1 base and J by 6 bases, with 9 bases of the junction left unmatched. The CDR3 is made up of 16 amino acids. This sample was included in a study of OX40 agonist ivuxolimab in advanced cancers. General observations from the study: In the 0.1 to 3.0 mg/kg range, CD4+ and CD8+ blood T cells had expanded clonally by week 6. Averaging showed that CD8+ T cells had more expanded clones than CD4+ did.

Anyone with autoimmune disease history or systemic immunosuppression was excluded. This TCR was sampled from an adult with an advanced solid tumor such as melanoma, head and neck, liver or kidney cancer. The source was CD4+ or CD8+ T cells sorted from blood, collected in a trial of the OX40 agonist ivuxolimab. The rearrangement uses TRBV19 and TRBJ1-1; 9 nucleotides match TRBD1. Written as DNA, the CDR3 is TGTGCCAGTAGTATAGGTACGGGACAGGGTAGCCCTGAAGCTTTCTTT. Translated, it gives CASSIGTGQGSPEAFF. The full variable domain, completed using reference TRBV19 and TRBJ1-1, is DGGITQSPKYLFRKEGQNVTLSCEQNLNHDAMYWYRQDPGQGLRLIYYSQIVNDFQKGDIAEGYSVSREKKESFPLTVTSAQKNPTAFYLCASSIGTGQGSPEAFFGQGTRLTVV.